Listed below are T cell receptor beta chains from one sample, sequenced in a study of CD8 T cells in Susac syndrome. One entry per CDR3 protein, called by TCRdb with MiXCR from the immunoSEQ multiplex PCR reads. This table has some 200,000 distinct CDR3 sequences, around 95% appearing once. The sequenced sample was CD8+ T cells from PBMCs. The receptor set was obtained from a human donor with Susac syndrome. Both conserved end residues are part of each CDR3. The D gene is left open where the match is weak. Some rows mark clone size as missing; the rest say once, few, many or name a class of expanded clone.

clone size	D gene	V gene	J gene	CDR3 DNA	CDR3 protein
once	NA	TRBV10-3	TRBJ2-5	TGTGCCATCAGTGAAATTATCCAAGAGACCCAGTACTTC	CAISEIIQETQYF
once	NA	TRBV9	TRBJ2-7	TGTGCCAGCAGCGTGAGCGGGACAGAGATCCACGAGCAGTACTTC	CASSVSGTEIHEQYF
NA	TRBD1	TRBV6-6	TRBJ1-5	TGTGCCAGCAGTTACCAGGGACAGGGCGATCAGCCCCAGCATTTT	CASSYQGQGDQPQHF
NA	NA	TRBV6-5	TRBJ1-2	TGTGCCAGCCGTCCGACAGTAAACTATGGCTACACCTTC	CASRPTVNYGYTF
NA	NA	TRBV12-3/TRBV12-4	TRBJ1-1	TGTGCCAGCAGTTCCTCAGGGTCTGAGAAAGCTTTCTTT	CASSSSGSEKAFF
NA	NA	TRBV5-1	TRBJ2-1	TGCGCCAGCAGCTTGGCCGTGGAGGGAGGTGAGCAGTTCTTC	CASSLAVEGGEQFF
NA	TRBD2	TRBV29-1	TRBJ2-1	TGCAGCGTGCCGACTAGCGGGAGTTTTGCCAATGAGCAGTTCTTC	CSVPTSGSFANEQFF
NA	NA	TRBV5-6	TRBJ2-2	TGTGCCAGCAGCTATGAAGGGGACACCGGGGAGCTGTTTTTT	CASSYEGDTGELFF
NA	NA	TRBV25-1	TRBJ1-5	TGTGCCAGCAGTGAAAGGACGGATAGCAATCAGCCCCAGCATTTT	CASSERTDSNQPQHF
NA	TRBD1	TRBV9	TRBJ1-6	TGTGCCAGCAGGGGACAGGGAAATTCACCCCTCCACTTT	CASRGQGNSPLHF
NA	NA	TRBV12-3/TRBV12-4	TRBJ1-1	TGTGCCAGCAGTTTAAAGGCCCTGGGGACTGAAGCTTTCTTT	CASSLKALGTEAFF
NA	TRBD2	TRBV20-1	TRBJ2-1	TGCAGTGCTAGCTCCATGCTAGCGGGAGGTGGCAATGAGCAGTTCTTC	CSASSMLAGGGNEQFF
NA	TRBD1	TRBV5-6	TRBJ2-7	TGTGCCAGCAGCTTATACAGGGGGAACTACGAGCAGTACTTC	CASSLYRGNYEQYF
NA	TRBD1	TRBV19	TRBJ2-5	TGTGCCAGTAACGACAGGGGGCGAGAGACCCAGTACTTC	CASNDRGRETQYF
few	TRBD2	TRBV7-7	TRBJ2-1	TGTGCTAGCAGCTTAGGTCTAGCGGGAGTTGGTAATGAGCAGTTCTTC	CASSLGLAGVGNEQFF
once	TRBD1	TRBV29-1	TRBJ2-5	TGCAGCACGCGGACAGGGAGGGAGACCCAGTACTTC	CSTRTGRETQYF
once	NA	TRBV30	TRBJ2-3	TGTGCCTGGAGTGGTGAGGAAAGCACAGATACGCAGTATTTT	CAWSGEESTDTQYF
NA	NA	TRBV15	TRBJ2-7	TGTGCCACCAGCCCTGGTGGGGTTAGCTACGAGCAGTACTTC	CATSPGGVSYEQYF
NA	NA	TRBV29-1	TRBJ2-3	TGCAGCGTTGAAGTGTCGGGAGATACGCAGTATTTT	CSVEVSGDTQYF
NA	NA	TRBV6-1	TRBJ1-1	TGTGCCAGCAACGGTCTCGGGACCGGATCAACTGAAGCTTTCTTT	CASNGLGTGSTEAFF
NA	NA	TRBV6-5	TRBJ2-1	TGTGCCAGCAGTGTAGGGGACAACAATGAGCAGTTCTTC	CASSVGDNNEQFF
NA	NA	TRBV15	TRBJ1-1	TGTGCCACCAGCAGAGTTCAGGGGATTTCGGCTTTCTTT	CATSRVQGISAFF
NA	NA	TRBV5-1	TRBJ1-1	TGCGCCAGCAGCCCCACGCAGGGAGGTGGCACTGAAGCTTTCTTT	CASSPTQGGGTEAFF
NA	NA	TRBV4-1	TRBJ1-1	TGCGCCAGCAGCCGCACGACAGCCCGGAGTGAAGCTTTCTTT	CASSRTTARSEAFF
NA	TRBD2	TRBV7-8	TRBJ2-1	TGTGCCAGCAGTTCTTTATCGGGACTAGGGTATGATGAGCAGTTCTTC	CASSSLSGLGYDEQFF
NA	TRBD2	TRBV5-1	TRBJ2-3	TGCGCCAGCAGCTTGTCTGGCGGGAGCGGGGAAGATACGCAGTATTTT	CASSLSGGSGEDTQYF
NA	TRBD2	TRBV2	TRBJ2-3	TGTGCCAGCAGGCTAGCGGCAGATACGCAGTATTTT	CASRLAADTQYF
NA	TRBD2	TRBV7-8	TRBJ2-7	TGTGCCAGCAGCCAGGGCACGGGAGGAGGGAGCGAGCAGTACTTC	CASSQGTGGGSEQYF
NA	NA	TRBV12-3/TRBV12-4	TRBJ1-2	TGTGCCAGCACCCTCTTGGGGGAGGGGGTTTATGGCTACACCTTC	CASTLLGEGVYGYTF
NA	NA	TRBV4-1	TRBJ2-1	TGCGCCAGCAGCCAAGGGCTAGCCCTCAATGAGCAGTTCTTC	CASSQGLALNEQFF
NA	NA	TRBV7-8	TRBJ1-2	TGTGCCAGCAGCCAATCCCCCGGTCCCACTTATGGCTACACCTTC	CASSQSPGPTYGYTF
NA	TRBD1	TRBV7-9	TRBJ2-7	TGTGCCAGCAGCTCGACCTTCGGACAGGGGGCGTACGAGCAGTACTTC	CASSSTFGQGAYEQYF
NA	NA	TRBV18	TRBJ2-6	TGTGCCAGCTCACCATTGGAGGTTGGCAGTGGAGGAGGGGCCAACGTCCTGACTTTC	CASSPLEVGSGGGANVLTF
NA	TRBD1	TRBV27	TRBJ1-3	TGTGCCAGCAGTGCCACAGGGGTCGGAGGAAACACCATATATTTT	CASSATGVGGNTIYF
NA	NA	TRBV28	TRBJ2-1	TGTGCCAGCAGTTTAAGTTATACGAGTCCCTCCTACAATGAGCAGTTCTTC	CASSLSYTSPSYNEQFF
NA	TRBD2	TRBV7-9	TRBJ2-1	TGTGCCAGCAGCTTAGTCGGGGGGGGTAGTATTGATGAGCAGTTCTTC	CASSLVGGGSIDEQFF
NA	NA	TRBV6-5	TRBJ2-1	TGTGCCAGCAGTTACATACAGGCAAGCTCCTACAATGAGCAGTTCTTC	CASSYIQASSYNEQFF
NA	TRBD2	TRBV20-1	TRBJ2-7	TGCAGTGCTCGGGGGTCCGGGACTAGCGGGAGCTTCGAGCAGTACTTC	CSARGSGTSGSFEQYF
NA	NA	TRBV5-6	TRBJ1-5	TGTGCCAGCAGCTTGGGGGGCCAGGGACAGCCCCAGCATTTT	CASSLGGQGQPQHF
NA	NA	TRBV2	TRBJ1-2	TGTGCCAGCAGTGGAGAAGGGGGTGGCTACACCTTC	CASSGEGGGYTF
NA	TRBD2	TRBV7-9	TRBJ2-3	TGTGCCAGCAGCTTAAAGGGACTAGATAGTACGCAGTATTTT	CASSLKGLDSTQYF
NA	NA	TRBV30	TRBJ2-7	TGTGCCTGGAGTGTTGCGGGGCGCGAGCAGTACTTC	CAWSVAGREQYF
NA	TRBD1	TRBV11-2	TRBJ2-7	TGTGCCAGCAGCCAACCGGGACAGGGTACCTACGAGCAGTACTTC	CASSQPGQGTYEQYF
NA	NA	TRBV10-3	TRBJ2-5	TGTGCCACCGGGACTCGTGAGACCCAGTACTTC	CATGTRETQYF
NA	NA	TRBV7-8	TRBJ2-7	TGTGCCAGCAGCTTAATTAGGGCAGGGGAAGCGGGCGAGCAGTACTTC	CASSLIRAGEAGEQYF
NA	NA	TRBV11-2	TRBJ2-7	TGTGCCAGCAGCCTAACAACTAGCACTGATTACGAGCAGTACTTC	CASSLTTSTDYEQYF
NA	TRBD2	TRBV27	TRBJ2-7	TGTGCCAGCAGTCCGGGACTAGCGGGAGTAGGGTACGAGCAGTACTTC	CASSPGLAGVGYEQYF
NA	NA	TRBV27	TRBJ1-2	TGTGCCAGCAGTTTATCGCGGGGGTGGGGCTACACCTTC	CASSLSRGWGYTF
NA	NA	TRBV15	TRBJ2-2	TGTGCCACCAGCATCATCGACACCGGGGAGCTGTTTTTT	CATSIIDTGELFF
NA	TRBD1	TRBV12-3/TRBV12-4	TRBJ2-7	TGTGCCAGCAGTGACCCGGGACAGGCTGCCTACGAGCAGTACTTC	CASSDPGQAAYEQYF
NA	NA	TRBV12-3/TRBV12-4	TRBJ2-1	TGTGCCAGCAGTTTAGGACAGTCTGGTGAGCAGTTCTTC	CASSLGQSGEQFF
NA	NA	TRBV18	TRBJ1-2	TGTGCCAGCTCACCCATCAGTGGACAGTGGAACTATGGCTACACCTTC	CASSPISGQWNYGYTF
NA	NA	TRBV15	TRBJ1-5	TGTGCCACCAGCGGCGGGAGAAACAATCAGCCCCAGCATTTT	CATSGGRNNQPQHF
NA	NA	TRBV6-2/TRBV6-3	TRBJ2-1	TGTGCCAGCAGCGCAGGAGGGCCCTACAATGAGCAGTTCTTC	CASSAGGPYNEQFF
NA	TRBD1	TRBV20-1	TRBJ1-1	TGCAGTGCTAGAGATTCGGGGACAGGGAACACTGAAGCTTTCTTT	CSARDSGTGNTEAFF